A selection of T cell receptor beta chains follows, all from one sample in a study of blood T cell repertoires in COVID-19. TCRdb keeps only in-frame clones here, not all; method: immunoSEQ multiplex PCR. In the table there are fewer than 300,000 clones, roughly 90% of which are singletons. The sequenced sample was peripheral blood. The receptors derive from a woman aged 25 to 39 with COVID-19, enrolled during active disease. CDR3s include the opening cysteine and the closing phenylalanine or tryptophan. The D gene is left open where the match is weak. Only some rows state a clone size, as once, few, many or a class for expanded clones.

abundance,j_gene,v_gene,d_gene,CDR3nt,CDR3aa
NA,TRBJ1-5,TRBV3-1/TRBV3-2,TRBD1,TGTGCCAGCAGCCGGGACAGGGGTCAGCCCCAGCATTTT,CASSRDRGQPQHF
NA,TRBJ2-1,TRBV25-1,NA,TGTGCCAGCAGTGAATGGGGGGTGGAAGCAGGGAATGAGCAGTTCTTC,CASSEWGVEAGNEQFF
NA,TRBJ1-2,TRBV2,TRBD1,TGTGCCAGCAGCCTAGACAGGGTTGGAGGCTATGGCTACACCTTC,CASSLDRVGGYGYTF
once,TRBJ2-5,TRBV7-6,NA,TGTGCCAGCAGCCGAAGGTTGAGTGGGTTGGGGGCACAAGAGACCCAGTACTTC,CASSRRLSGLGAQETQYF
NA,TRBJ1-4,TRBV6-5,NA,TGTGCCAGCAGGCGGGGGGGGGATGAAAAACTGTTTTTT,CASRRGGDEKLFF
NA,TRBJ1-6,TRBV28,NA,TGTGCCAGCAGTCCGACGGACAGCGATAATTCACCCCTCCACTTT,CASSPTDSDNSPLHF
NA,TRBJ2-7,TRBV2,TRBD2,TGTGCCAGCAGTGAATGGGGAGCGGGAGGTGGGTACGAGCAGTACTTC,CASSEWGAGGGYEQYF
NA,TRBJ1-2,TRBV5-1,TRBD1,TGCGCCAGCAGCCTCGACGGGACAGGGCTGCGTGGCTACACCTTC,CASSLDGTGLRGYTF
NA,TRBJ1-3,TRBV30,NA,TGTGCCTGGAGTGTACCTGGGGGGTCTGGAAACACCATATATTTT,CAWSVPGGSGNTIYF
NA,TRBJ2-2,TRBV6-5,NA,TGTGCCAGCGCCGGGGGCACCGGGGAGCTGTTTTTT,CASAGGTGELFF
NA,TRBJ2-1,TRBV29-1,TRBD2,TGCAGCGTGGTACTTATAGCGGGAGGGCCAGGGAATGAGCAGTTCTTC,CSVVLIAGGPGNEQFF
NA,TRBJ2-7,TRBV28,TRBD2,TGTGCCAGCAGTTTCCCAGGACTAGGTGGTGAGCAGTACTTC,CASSFPGLGGEQYF
NA,TRBJ1-1,TRBV3-1/TRBV3-2,NA,TGTGCCAGCAGCCAAGAAGCCTTGACAGGGAACACTGAAGCTTTCTTT,CASSQEALTGNTEAFF
NA,TRBJ2-7,TRBV27,NA,TGTGCCAGCAGTTTCACAGGGAAGCAGTACTTC,CASSFTGKQYF
NA,TRBJ1-2,TRBV6-1,NA,TGTGCCAGCAGCCTCCAGGGGACCTATGGCTACACCTTC,CASSLQGTYGYTF
NA,TRBJ1-5,TRBV24-1,TRBD1,TGTGCCACCAGTGACCGGAAAGGGACAGTTAACAATCAGCCCCAGCATTTT,CATSDRKGTVNNQPQHF
NA,TRBJ2-3,TRBV28,TRBD2,TGTGCCAGCAGTTTTGTGGCTAGCGGGGACACAGATACGCAGTATTTT,CASSFVASGDTDTQYF
NA,TRBJ2-7,TRBV7-8,TRBD1,TGTGCCAGCAGCTCTCGAGGGGGACAGGGTATCCGTCCGCAGTACTTC,CASSSRGGQGIRPQYF
once,TRBJ2-1,TRBV28,NA,TGTGCCAGCTTGACTAGCTCCTACAATGAGCAGTTCTTC,CASLTSSYNEQFF
NA,TRBJ1-1,TRBV27,NA,TGTGCCAGCAGTTTGCTAGGTAGCACTGAAGCTTTCTTT,CASSLLGSTEAFF
NA,TRBJ1-5,TRBV25-1,TRBD1,TGTGCCAGCAGTGCTGCCGGGACAGTATCGAATCAGCCCCAGCATTTT,CASSAAGTVSNQPQHF
NA,TRBJ2-7,TRBV10-2,NA,TGCGCCAGCAGTGAGTCGCGTACAGACTACGAGCAGTACTTC,CASSESRTDYEQYF
NA,TRBJ1-2,TRBV30,TRBD1,TGTGCCTGGACAGAAATACAGGGGTATGATGGCTACACCTTC,CAWTEIQGYDGYTF
NA,TRBJ1-1,TRBV19,NA,TGTGCCAGTAGGTCTACAGGACAGAACACTGAAGCTTTCTTT,CASRSTGQNTEAFF
NA,TRBJ1-2,TRBV29-1,NA,TGCAGCGTTGAAGATGAAGGCAGGGATCACTATGGCTACACCTTC,CSVEDEGRDHYGYTF
NA,TRBJ2-1,TRBV3-1/TRBV3-2,TRBD2,TGTGCCAGCAGCCAAGGGGAGGGGACTAGGACCTACAATGAGCAGTTCTTC,CASSQGEGTRTYNEQFF
NA,TRBJ1-1,TRBV11-3,TRBD1,TGTGCCAGCAGCTTACGCGCAGGGGGCTCTGAAGCTTTCTTT,CASSLRAGGSEAFF
NA,TRBJ1-2,TRBV6-6,NA,TGTGCCAGCAGTTACTCGGAAGGGGACTATGGCTACACCTTC,CASSYSEGDYGYTF
NA,TRBJ1-6,TRBV6-5,NA,TGTGCCAGCACCACAGAATATAATTCACCCCTCCACTTT,CASTTEYNSPLHF
NA,TRBJ1-1,TRBV28,NA,TGTGCCAGCAGTTTATACAGGTTGAACACTGAAGCTTTCTTT,CASSLYRLNTEAFF
NA,TRBJ1-2,TRBV28,NA,TGTGCCAGCAGTTCTCACAGGGATTTCGGCGGCTACACCTTC,CASSSHRDFGGYTF
once,TRBJ2-7,TRBV5-1,TRBD2,TGCGCCAGCAGCTTGTCGAGGCTAGCGGGCTCCTACGAGCAGTACTTC,CASSLSRLAGSYEQYF